Presented here are 28 T cell receptor beta chains from one specimen sequenced in a study of T cells in Graves' hyperthyroidism and ophthalmopathy. Researchers took RNA transcripts and amplified the TCR beta CDR3 regions from them. When the TCR CDR3 underwent first-round RT-PCR, the HTBI primer set was used. TCRdb called the multiplex PCR reads again in MiXCR, with one record for every CDR3 protein. The sample holds hundreds of thousands of distinct CDR3 sequences, around 39% seen once. Sequenced input: blood. These receptors all stem from a man aged 18 to 29 with Graves' hyperthyroidism.

This clonotype showed up just a few times. The chain joins TRBV2 to TRBJ2-5; 13 bases match TRBD2. From germline, CDR1 is SNHLY and CDR2 FYNNEI. The J segment lost 5 bases and the V segment lost 3 bases, leaving 6 bases of the junction unmatched. The CDR3 spans 16 residues. CDR3 in amino acids: CASSELLAGGGETQYF. CDR3 sequence (DNA): TGTGCCAGCAGTGAGCTACTAGCGGGAGGGGGGGAGACCCAGTACTTC.

This clonotype has just a few counts. The V gene is TRBV7-9, the J gene TRBJ2-5; D gene unclear. The CDR3 totals 8 residues. Trimming removed 8 bases from V and 6 bases from J, with 1 base in between. Germline CDR1 reads SEHNR; CDR2 reads FQNEAQ (reference sequence). CDR3: CASQTQYF. The CDR3 DNA is TGTGCCAGCCAGACCCAGTACTTC. The full variable domain, rest sourced from reference TRBV7-9 and TRBJ2-5, is DTGVSQNPRHKITKRGQNVTFRCDPISEHNRLYWYRQTLGQGPEFLTYFQNEAQLEKSRLLSDRFSAERPKGSFSTLEIQRTEQGDSAMYLCASQTQYFGPGTRLLVL.

This clonotype has a count of ten or more. V gene TRBV9 combines with J gene TRBJ2-5, with D perhaps being TRBD1 or TRBD2 (6 bases each). The CDR3 has 15 residues. V lost 1 base and J lost 5, with 15 bases in between. Germline V gene sequence: CDR1 SGDLS, CDR2 YYNGEE. The CDR3 protein is CASSVWGAVGETQYF. Here the CDR3 DNA reads TGTGCCAGCAGCGTATGGGGGGCGGTTGGCGAGACCCAGTACTTC.

This rearrangement joins TRBV25-1 to TRBJ1-1, with 7 bases fitting TRBD1. J was trimmed by 4 bases and V by 2 bases; bases with no gene match: 7. The CDR3 extends over 15 amino acids. Germline V gene lookup returns CDR1 MGHDK and CDR2 SYGVNS. CDR3 sequence (DNA): TGTGCCAGCAGTGAACCCGACAGGGAAGGCACTGAAGCTTTCTTT. Translation: CASSEPDREGTEAFF.

The chain recombines TRBV5-1 with TRBJ2-2; D is undetermined. The germline V and J ends were trimmed by 0 bases and 7 bases, with 7 bases remaining between them. CDR1 SGHRS and CDR2 YFSETQ come from the germline V gene. The CDR3 covers 13 residues. Written as DNA, the CDR3 is TGCGCCAGCAGCTTGGGGGTTCACGGGGAGCTGTTTTTT. Translating it yields CASSLGVHGELFF.

This clonotype was counted a single time. The chain links TRBV25-1 to TRBJ2-1; 9 bases fit TRBD2. The CDR3 is 16 amino acids. V lost 1 base, J lost 1 base, and 2 bases stayed unmatched. Germline lookup yields CDR1 MGHDK and CDR2 SYGVNS. CDR3 amino acids: CASSESAGGSYNEQFF. CDR3 in DNA: TGTGCCAGCAGTGAATCAGCGGGGGGTTCCTACAATGAGCAGTTCTTC.

There are a few counts of this clonotype. The V call is TRBV5-4, the J call TRBJ2-7; D possibly corresponds to TRBD1 (6 bases). Trimming removed 1 base at V and 1 base at J, with 12 bases between. The CDR3 covers 15 residues. Germline V gene sequence: CDR1 SGHNT, CDR2 YYREEE (reference sequence). CDR3 bases: TGTGCCAGCAGCTTGAGGGGGAGCGTTTCCTACGAGCAGTACTTC. This translates into CASSLRGSVSYEQYF.

This clonotype has a handful of counts. This chain uses TRBV7-9 with TRBJ1-1; a weak D match, TRBD1 (5 bases). The CDR3 spans 14 residues. The germline V gene has CDR1 SEHNR and CDR2 FQNEAQ (reference sequence). V was trimmed by 1 base and J by 4 bases, leaving 10 bases between them. CDR3 nucleotide sequence: TGTGCCAGCAGCTTAGAGGGGCCCGTCACTGAAGCTTTCTTT. Translated: CASSLEGPVTEAFF.

V usage is TRBV25-1 and J usage is TRBJ1-6; TRBD1 is a possible D gene (5 bases). The CDR3 is 12 residues long. The germline V gene encodes CDR1 MGHDK and CDR2 SYGVNS. Trimming took 6 bases from V and 10 from J, leaving 10 bases between them. The CDR3 region has the DNA TGTGCCAGCAGGGGACGAGGATCACCCCTCCACTTT. Translated, it gives CASRGRGSPLHF.

This clonotype was seen only a few times. The rearrangement links TRBV20-1 to TRBJ1-2; D is ambiguous. The CDR3 extends over 13 amino acids. Trimming stripped 2 bases from V and 12 bases from J, with 19 bases between. Germline V gene data show CDR1 as DFQATT and CDR2 as SNEGSKA (reference sequence). CDR3 residues: CSARTLPDEGHTF. The CDR3 DNA sequence: TGCAGTGCTAGAACCCTCCCGGACGAGGGCCACACCTTC.

This clonotype has a handful of counts. This chain connects TRBV20-1 to TRBJ1-3, with unresolved D. Trimming took off 3 bases at V and 4 bases at J, with 10 bases between the two ends. CDR1 and CDR2 (germline): DFQATT, SNEGSKA (reference sequence). CDR3 length: 13 residues. CDR3 nucleotides: TGCAGTGCTAGCCCTCGTTGGGGAAACACCATATATTTT. Translated, it gives CSASPRWGNTIYF.

The chain carries TRBV6-6 and TRBJ1-1; 9 bases line up with TRBD1. V shed 10 bases and J 12 bases; nucleotides not matched to a gene: 12. In germline, CDR1 is MNHNY, CDR2 SVGAGI (reference sequence). The CDR3 has 12 amino acids. CDR3 coding DNA: TGTGCCACCTGGTGGGACAGGGAGGAATCTTTCTTT. Its protein is CATWWDREESFF.

The chain recombines TRBV10-1 with TRBJ1-6, with D possibly TRBD1 on 6 matching bases. Germline CDR1 and CDR2: WNHNN and SYGVQD (reference sequence). V lost 4 bases and J lost 5, with 9 bases in between. This CDR3 spans 14 amino acids. The CDR3 loop reads CASSGGGHNSPLHF. CDR3 DNA sequence: TGCGCCAGCAGTGGCGGGGGGCATAATTCACCCCTCCACTTT.

This clonotype was seen ten or more times. The chain carries TRBV7-9 and TRBJ1-1, with no clear D. The CDR3 length is 12 residues. Germline values: CDR1 SEHNR, CDR2 FQNEAQ (reference sequence). V shed 3 bases and J shed 1 base, with 3 bases lying between them. For the CDR3, the DNA is TGTGCCAGCAGCTTCAAGAACACTGAAGCTTTCTTT. Translating it yields CASSFKNTEAFF. The full variable domain, with the rest looked up from reference TRBV7-9 and TRBJ1-1, is DTGVSQNPRHKITKRGQNVTFRCDPISEHNRLYWYRQTLGQGPEFLTYFQNEAQLEKSRLLSDRFSAERPKGSFSTLEIQRTEQGDSAMYLCASSFKNTEAFFGQGTRLTVV.

The chain couples TRBV29-1 to TRBJ2-7; D may be TRBD1 or TRBD2 (8 bases each). There are 14 residues in the CDR3. V was cut by 4 bases and J by 5 bases, with 18 bases left in between. Germline loops: CDR1 SQVTM, CDR2 ANQGSEA. The CDR3 is CSVGQGTRINEQYF. In DNA form, the CDR3 reads TGCAGCGTTGGACAGGGGACTAGAATCAACGAGCAGTACTTC.

This clonotype was picked up many times. The gene calls are TRBV2 and TRBJ2-7; D tentatively reads TRBD1 or TRBD2 (5 bases each). Germline CDR1 SNHLY, CDR2 FYNNEI. The CDR3 consists of 11 residues. The V gene lost 8 bases and the J gene lost 2 bases, with 7 bases spanning the gap. In DNA, the CDR3 is TGTGCCAGCCAGGGAGCCTACGAGCAGTACTTC. Encoded protein: CASQGAYEQYF.

This clonotype was seen repeatedly, ten times or more. The V gene is TRBV19, the J gene TRBJ1-1; TRBD1 agrees at 8 bases. CDR1 is LNHDA and CDR2 is SQIVND in the germline V gene (reference sequence). V shed 1 base and J 8 bases; nucleotides not matched to a gene: 3. This CDR3 contains 13 residues. CDR3: CASSIGRGQEAFF. The CDR3 bases are TGTGCCAGTAGTATAGGCAGGGGGCAGGAAGCTTTCTTT.

The chain uses TRBV29-1 and TRBJ1-1, with a weak D call TRBD1 (5 bases). Germline V gene lookup returns CDR1 SQVTM and CDR2 ANQGSEA. CDR3 size: 11 residues. The CDR3 loop reads CSEAEGRRAFF. The DNA for the CDR3 is TGCAGTGAAGCGGAGGGGCGGCGGGCTTTCTTT.

This clonotype was seen at least ten times. This chain uses TRBV24-1 with TRBJ2-5, with D tentatively TRBD1 (6 bases). The CDR3 spans 15 residues. Trimming removed 9 bases from V and 5 bases from J, with 21 bases in between. Germline CDR1 is KGHDR and CDR2 is SFDVKD. The CDR3 region has the DNA TGTGCCACCGGGTGGGAATATGGACAGCGGGAGACCCAGTACTTC. Its translation: CATGWEYGQRETQYF.

The chain recombines TRBV2 with TRBJ2-5; perhaps TRBD1 as D (6 bases). V lost 5 bases, J lost 2 bases, and 15 bases lay in between. CDR3 size: 15 residues. Germline-derived CDR1 and CDR2 are SNHLY and FYNNEI. In nucleotides, the CDR3 is TGTGCCAGCAGTCCCCAGGGGACGGGACAAGAGACCCAGTACTTC. Its protein is CASSPQGTGQETQYF.

This clonotype appeared a single time. The J gene is TRBJ1-4, the V gene TRBV2; D is possibly TRBD1 (5 bases). Between the trimmed V and J ends, which lost 5 bases and 7 bases, there was a span of 26 bases. Germline values: CDR1 SNHLY, CDR2 FYNNEI. The CDR3 has 18 residues. CDR3 sequence: CASSLTLPTAPLGEKLFF. The CDR3 region has the DNA TGTGCCAGCAGTCTTACCCTCCCGACAGCTCCTCTCGGTGAAAAACTGTTTTTT.

This clonotype has just a few counts. This chain joins TRBV4-3 and TRBJ2-5, with TRBD2 identical over 10 bases. The CDR3 spans 14 residues. Trimming took 3 bases from V and 5 from J; bases not matched to a gene: 3. Germline CDR1 and CDR2: LGHNA and YSLEER. The CDR3: CASSQGSGRETQYF. The CDR3 region has the DNA TGCGCCAGCAGCCAGGGTAGCGGGAGGGAGACCCAGTACTTC.

This clonotype was detected once. The chain links TRBV7-6 to TRBJ1-5; no reliable D call. Germline CDR1 SGHVS, CDR2 FNYEAQ. Trimming took off 5 bases at V and 11 bases at J, with 19 bases between the two ends. The CDR3 runs to 14 residues. The CDR3 here is CASSPMGAQETQHF. CDR3 coding DNA: TGTGCCAGCAGCCCAATGGGCGCACAAGAGACCCAGCATTTT.

This clonotype was found many times. J is TRBJ2-7 and V is TRBV4-1; D gene ambiguous. Deletions cut 4 bases from V and 5 bases from J, with 9 bases between. Per germline, CDR1 MGHRA and CDR2 YSYEKL. The CDR3 sequence is 12 residues long. The CDR3 here is CASSRAEDEQYF. CDR3 nucleotide sequence: TGCGCCAGCAGCCGGGCAGAGGACGAGCAGTACTTC.

This sequence joins TRBV20-1 and TRBJ2-6; D is unresolved. The V gene's germline CDR1 is DFQATT and CDR2 SNEGSKA (reference sequence). V was shortened by 6 bases and J by 1 base, with 10 bases between the two germline ends. This CDR3 region has 14 residues. The CDR3 sequence: CSAPTRSGANVLTF. The CDR3 DNA sequence: TGCAGTGCGCCCACAAGGTCTGGGGCCAACGTCCTGACTTTC.

The chain combines TRBV10-3 with TRBJ2-7; no reliable D call. Trimming pared 0 bases from V and 2 bases from J, leaving 11 bases between. Germline assignment: CDR1 ENHRY and CDR2 SYGVKD. The CDR3 contains 15 residues. The CDR3 nucleotides read TGTGCCATCAGTGAGTCGACGACGGTGACCTACGAGCAGTACTTC. Translated: CAISESTTVTYEQYF.

There are many counts of this clonotype. The CDR3 nucleotides are TGTGCCACCAGCAGATCACTAGAGGCCGAGCAGTACTTC. Amino acid sequence: CATSRSLEAEQYF. The chain links TRBV15 to TRBJ2-7; tentative D call: TRBD2 (5 bases). V was clipped by 2 bases and J by 6 bases, with 11 bases between them. Germline CDR1 LNHNV, CDR2 YYDKDF (reference sequence). The CDR3 totals 13 residues.

The V call is TRBV4-1, the J call TRBJ1-6; D ambiguous. Per germline, CDR1 MGHRA and CDR2 YSYEKL. CDR3 length: 14 residues. Trimming left V 1 base short and J 8 bases short, with 9 bases between. The CDR3 loop reads CASSQGFGDSPLHF. The CDR3 nucleotides are TGCGCCAGCAGCCAAGGTTTCGGGGATTCACCCCTCCACTTT.